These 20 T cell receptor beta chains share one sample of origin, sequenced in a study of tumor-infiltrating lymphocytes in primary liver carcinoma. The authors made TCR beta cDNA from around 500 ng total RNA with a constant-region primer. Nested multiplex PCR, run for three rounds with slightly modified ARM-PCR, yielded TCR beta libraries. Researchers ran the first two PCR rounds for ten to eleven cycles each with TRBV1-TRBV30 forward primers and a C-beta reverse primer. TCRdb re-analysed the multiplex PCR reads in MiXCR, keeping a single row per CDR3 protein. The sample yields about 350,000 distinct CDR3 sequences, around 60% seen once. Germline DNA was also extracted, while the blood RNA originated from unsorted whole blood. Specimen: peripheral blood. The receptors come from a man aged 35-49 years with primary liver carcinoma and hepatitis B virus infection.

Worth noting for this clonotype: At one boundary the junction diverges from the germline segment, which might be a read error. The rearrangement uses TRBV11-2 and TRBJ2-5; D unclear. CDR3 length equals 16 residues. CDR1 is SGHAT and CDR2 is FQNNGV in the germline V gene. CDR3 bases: TGTGGCAGCAGCTTTATTTCCGAGCAGAGACAAGAGACCCAGTACTTC. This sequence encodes CGSSFISEQRQETQYF.

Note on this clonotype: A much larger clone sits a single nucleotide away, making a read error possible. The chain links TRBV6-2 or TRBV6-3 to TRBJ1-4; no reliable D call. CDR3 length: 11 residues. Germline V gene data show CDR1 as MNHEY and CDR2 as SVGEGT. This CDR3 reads CPSRRDEKLFF. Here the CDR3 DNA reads TGTCCCAGCAGACGGGATGAAAAACTGTTTTTT.

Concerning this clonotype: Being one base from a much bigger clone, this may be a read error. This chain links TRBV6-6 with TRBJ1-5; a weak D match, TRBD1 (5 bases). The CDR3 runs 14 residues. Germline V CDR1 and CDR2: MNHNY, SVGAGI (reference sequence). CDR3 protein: CASSYGGGNQSQHF. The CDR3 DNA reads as TGTGCCAGCAGTTACGGGGGTGGCAATCAGTCCCAGCATTTT.

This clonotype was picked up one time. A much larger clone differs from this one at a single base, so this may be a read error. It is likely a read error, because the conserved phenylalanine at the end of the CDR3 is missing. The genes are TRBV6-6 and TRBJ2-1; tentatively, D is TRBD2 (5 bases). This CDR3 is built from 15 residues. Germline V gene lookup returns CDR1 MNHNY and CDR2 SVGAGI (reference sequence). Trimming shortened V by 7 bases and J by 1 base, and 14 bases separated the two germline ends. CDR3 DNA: TGTGCCAGCAACCCACAGACGGGGTCCTACAATGAGCAGTTCTAC. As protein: CASNPQTGSYNEQFY.

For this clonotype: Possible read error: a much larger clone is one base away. CDR3 loop: CASSHQWDEQYF. The DNA of the CDR3 is TGTGCCAGCAGTCACCAATGGGACGAGCAGTACTTC. The rearrangement uses TRBV28 and TRBJ2-7; D gene unclear. Between the trimmed V and J ends, which lost 5 bases and 5 bases, there was a span of 10 bases. The CDR3 has 12 residues. Germline CDR1 is MDHEN and CDR2 is SYDVKM.

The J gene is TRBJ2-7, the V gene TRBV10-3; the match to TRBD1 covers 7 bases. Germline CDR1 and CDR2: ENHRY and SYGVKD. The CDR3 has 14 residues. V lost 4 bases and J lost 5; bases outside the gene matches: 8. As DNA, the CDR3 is TGTGCCATCAGTGTCGCCGTGACAGGGAACGAGCAGTACTTC. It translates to CAISVAVTGNEQYF.

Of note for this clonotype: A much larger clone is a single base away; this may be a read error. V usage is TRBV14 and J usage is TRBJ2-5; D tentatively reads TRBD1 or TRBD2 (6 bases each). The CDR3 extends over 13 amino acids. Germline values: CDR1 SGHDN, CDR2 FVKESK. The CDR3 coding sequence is TGTGTCAGCAGCCAAGAGGGGGGAGAGACCCAGTACTTC. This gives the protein CVSSQEGGETQYF.

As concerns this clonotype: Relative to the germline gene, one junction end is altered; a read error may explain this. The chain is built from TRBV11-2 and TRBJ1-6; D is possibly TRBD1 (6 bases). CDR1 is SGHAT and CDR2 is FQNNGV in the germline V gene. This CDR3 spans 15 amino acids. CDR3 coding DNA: TGTGCAAGCAGCCCGGGACAATTTATGGGCTCACCCCTCCACTTT. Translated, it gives CASSPGQFMGSPLHF.

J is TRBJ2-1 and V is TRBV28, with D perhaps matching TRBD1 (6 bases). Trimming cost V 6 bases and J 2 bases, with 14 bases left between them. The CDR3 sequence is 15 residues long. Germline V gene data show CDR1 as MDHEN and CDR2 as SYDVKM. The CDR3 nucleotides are TGTGCCAGCAGCAAAGGGGGTAGGGCCTACAATGAGCAGTTCTTC. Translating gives CASSKGGRAYNEQFF.

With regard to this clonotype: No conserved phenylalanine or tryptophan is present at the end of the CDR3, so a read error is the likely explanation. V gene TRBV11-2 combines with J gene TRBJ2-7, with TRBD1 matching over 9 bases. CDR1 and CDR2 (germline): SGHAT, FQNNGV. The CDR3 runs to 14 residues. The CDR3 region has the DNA TGTACCAGCAGCTCGCCGGGACAGGGCTACGAGCAGTACTTA. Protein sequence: CTSSSPGQGYEQYL.

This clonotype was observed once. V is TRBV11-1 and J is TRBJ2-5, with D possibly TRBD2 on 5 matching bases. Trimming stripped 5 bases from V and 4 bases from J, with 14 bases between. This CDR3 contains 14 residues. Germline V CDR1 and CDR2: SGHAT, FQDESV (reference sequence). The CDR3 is CASSVSRGGETQYF. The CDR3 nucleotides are TGTGCCAGCAGCGTATCGAGAGGAGGAGAGACCCAGTACTTC. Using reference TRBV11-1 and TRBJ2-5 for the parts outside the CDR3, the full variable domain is EAEVAQSPRYKITEKSQAVAFWCDPISGHATLYWYRQILGQGPELLVQFQDESVVDDSQLPKDRFSAERLKGVDSTLKIQPAELGDSAMYLCASSVSRGGETQYFGPGTRLLVL.

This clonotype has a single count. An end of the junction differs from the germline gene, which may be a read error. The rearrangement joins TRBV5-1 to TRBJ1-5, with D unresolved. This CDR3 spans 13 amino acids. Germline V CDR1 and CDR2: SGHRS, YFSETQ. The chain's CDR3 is CASSLAVNQPQHF. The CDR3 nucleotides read TGCGCAAGCAGCTTGGCGGTAAATCAGCCCCAGCATTTT.

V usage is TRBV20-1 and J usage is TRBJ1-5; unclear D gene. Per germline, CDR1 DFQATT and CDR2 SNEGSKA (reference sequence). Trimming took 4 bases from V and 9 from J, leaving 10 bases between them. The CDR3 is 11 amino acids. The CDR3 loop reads CSAMSWGPQHF. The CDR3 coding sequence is TGCAGTGCTATGTCGTGGGGGCCCCAGCATTTT.

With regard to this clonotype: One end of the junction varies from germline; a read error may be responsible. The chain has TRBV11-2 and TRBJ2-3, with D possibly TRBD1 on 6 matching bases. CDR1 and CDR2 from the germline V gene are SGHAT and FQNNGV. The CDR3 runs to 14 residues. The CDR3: CVSGLGTGSRSQYF. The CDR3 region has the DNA TGTGTCAGCGGCTTAGGAACAGGGTCCAGATCGCAGTATTTT.

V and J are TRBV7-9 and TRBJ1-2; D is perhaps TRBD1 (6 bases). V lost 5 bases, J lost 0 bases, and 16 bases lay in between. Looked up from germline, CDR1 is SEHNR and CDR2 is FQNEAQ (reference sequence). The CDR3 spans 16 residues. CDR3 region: CASSPPGQTTNYGYTF. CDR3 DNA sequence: TGTGCCAGCAGCCCCCCGGGACAAACTACTAACTATGGCTACACCTTC. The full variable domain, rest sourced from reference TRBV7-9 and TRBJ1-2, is DTGVSQNPRHKITKRGQNVTFRCDPISEHNRLYWYRQTLGQGPEFLTYFQNEAQLEKSRLLSDRFSAERPKGSFSTLEIQRTEQGDSAMYLCASSPPGQTTNYGYTFGSGTRLTVV.

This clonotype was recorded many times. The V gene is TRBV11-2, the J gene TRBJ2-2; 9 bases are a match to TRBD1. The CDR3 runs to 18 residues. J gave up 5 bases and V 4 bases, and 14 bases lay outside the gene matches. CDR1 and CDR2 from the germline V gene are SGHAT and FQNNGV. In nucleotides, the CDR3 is TGTGCCAGCAGCTCGCTCCCCCCCGGGACAGGGAGGACCGGGGAGCTGTTTTTT. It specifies CASSSLPPGTGRTGELFF.

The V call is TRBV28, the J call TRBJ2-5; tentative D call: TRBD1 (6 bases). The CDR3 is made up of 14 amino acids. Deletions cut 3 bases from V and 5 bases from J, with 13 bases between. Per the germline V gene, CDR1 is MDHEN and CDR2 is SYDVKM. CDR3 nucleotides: TGTGCCAGCAGTTTTTCAGGGGCACGGGAGACCCAGTACTTC. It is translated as CASSFSGARETQYF. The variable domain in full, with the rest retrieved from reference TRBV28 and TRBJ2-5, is DVKVTQSSRYLVKRTGEKVFLECVQDMDHENMFWYRQDPGLGLRLIYFSYDVKMKEKGDIPEGYSVSREKKERFSLILESASTNQTSMYLCASSFSGARETQYFGPGTRLLVL.

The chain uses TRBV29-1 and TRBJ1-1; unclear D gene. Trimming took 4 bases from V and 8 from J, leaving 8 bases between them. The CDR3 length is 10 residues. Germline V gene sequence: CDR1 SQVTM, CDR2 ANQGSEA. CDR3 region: CSVVSSEAFF. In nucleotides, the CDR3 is TGCAGCGTTGTCTCCTCCGAAGCTTTCTTT.

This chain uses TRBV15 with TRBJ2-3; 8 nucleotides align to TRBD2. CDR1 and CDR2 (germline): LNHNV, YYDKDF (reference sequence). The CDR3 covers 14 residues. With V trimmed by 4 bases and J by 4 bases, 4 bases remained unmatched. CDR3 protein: CATSNQREPDTQYF. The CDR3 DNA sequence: TGTGCCACCAGCAACCAGCGGGAGCCAGATACGCAGTATTTT.

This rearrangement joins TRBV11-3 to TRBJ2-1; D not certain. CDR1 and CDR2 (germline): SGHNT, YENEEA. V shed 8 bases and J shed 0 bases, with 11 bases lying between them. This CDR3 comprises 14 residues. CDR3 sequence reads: CASGPSSSYNEQFF. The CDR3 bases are TGTGCCAGCGGCCCCTCAAGCTCCTACAATGAGCAGTTCTTC.